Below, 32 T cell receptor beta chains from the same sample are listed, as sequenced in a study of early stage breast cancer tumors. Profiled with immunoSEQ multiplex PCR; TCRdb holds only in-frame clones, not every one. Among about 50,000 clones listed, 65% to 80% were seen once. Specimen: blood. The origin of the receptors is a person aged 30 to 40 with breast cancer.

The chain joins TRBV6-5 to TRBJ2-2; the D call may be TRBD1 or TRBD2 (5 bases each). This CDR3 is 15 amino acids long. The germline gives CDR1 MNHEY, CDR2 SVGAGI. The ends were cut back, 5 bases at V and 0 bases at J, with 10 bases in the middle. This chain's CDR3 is CASSPGTTNTGELFF. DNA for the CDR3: TGTGCCAGCAGTCCCGGGACCACGAACACCGGGGAGCTGTTTTTT.

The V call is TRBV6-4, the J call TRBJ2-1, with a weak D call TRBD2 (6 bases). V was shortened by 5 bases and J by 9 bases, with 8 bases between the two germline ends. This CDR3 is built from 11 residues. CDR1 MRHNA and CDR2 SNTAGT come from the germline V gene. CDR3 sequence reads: CASSKGGEQFF. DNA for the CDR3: TGTGCCAGCAGTAAGGGAGGTGAGCAGTTCTTC.

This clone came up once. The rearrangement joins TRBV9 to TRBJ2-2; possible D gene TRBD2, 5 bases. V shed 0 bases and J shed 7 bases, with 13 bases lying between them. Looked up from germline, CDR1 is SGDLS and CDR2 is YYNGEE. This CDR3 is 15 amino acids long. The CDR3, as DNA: TGTGCCAGCAGCGTAGGGGTTTTACGGGGCGGGGAGCTGTTTTTT. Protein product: CASSVGVLRGGELFF.

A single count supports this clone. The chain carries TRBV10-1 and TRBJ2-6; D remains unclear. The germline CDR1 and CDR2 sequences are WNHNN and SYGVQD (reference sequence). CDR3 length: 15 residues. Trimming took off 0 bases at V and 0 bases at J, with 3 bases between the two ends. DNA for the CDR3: TGCGCCAGCAGTGAGTCGAACTCTGGGGCCAACGTCCTGACTTTC. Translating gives CASSESNSGANVLTF.

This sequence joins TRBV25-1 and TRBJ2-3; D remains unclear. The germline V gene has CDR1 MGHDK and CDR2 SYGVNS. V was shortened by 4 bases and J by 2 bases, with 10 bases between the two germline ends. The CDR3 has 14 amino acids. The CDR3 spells CASSVVGNTDTQYF. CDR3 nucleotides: TGTGCCAGCAGTGTTGTAGGTAACACAGATACGCAGTATTTT.

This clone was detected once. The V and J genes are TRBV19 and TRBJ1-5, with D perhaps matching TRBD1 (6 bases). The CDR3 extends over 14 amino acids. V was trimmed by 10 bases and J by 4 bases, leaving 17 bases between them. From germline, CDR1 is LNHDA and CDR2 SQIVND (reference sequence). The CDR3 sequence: CATCPPTGNQPQHF. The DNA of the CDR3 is TGTGCCACCTGCCCACCGACAGGTAATCAGCCCCAGCATTTT.

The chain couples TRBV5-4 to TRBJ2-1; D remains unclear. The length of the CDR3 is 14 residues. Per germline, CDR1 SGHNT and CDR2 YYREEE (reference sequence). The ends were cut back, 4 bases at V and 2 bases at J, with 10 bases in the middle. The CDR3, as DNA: TGTGCCAGCAGCAATCCCGGACCCTACAATGAGCAGTTCTTC. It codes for CASSNPGPYNEQFF.

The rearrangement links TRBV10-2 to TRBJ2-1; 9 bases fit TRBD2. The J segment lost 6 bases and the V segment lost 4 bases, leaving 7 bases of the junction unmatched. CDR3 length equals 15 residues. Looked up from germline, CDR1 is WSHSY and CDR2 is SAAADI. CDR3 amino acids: CASSVVAGVLNEQFF. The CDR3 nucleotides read TGCGCCAGCAGTGTTGTAGCGGGAGTTCTCAATGAGCAGTTCTTC.

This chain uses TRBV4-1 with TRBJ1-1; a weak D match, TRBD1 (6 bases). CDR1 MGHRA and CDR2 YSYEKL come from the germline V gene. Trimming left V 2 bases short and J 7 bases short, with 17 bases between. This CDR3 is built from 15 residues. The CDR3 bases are TGCGCCAGCAGCCAACCCCCTACAGGGCATTATGAAGCTTTCTTT. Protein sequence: CASSQPPTGHYEAFF.

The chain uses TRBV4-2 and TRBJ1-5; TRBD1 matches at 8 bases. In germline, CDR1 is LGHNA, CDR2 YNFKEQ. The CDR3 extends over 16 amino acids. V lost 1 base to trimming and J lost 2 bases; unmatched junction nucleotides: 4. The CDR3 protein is CASSQGEQGGNQPQHF. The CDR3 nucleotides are TGTGCCAGCAGCCAAGGCGAACAGGGGGGCAATCAGCCCCAGCATTTT.

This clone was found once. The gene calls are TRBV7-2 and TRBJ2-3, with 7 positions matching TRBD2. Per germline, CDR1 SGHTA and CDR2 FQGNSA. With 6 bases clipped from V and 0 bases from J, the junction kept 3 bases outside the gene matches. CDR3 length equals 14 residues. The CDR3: CASRIGGSTDTQYF. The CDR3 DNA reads TGTGCCAGCAGGATCGGGGGGAGCACAGATACGCAGTATTTT.

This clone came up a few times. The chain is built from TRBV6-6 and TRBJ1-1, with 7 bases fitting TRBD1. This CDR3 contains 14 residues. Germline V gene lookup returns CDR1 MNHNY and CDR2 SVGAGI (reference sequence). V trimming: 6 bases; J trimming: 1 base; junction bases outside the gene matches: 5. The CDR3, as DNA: TGTGCCAGCAGAGATCGACAGGGGAACACTGAAGCTTTCTTT. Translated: CASRDRQGNTEAFF.

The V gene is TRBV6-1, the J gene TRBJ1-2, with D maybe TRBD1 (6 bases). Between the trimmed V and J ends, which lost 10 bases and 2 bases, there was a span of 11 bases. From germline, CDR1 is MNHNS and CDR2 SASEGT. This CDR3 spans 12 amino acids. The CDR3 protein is CATSRGNYGYTF. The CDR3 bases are TGTGCCACCAGCAGGGGAAACTATGGCTACACCTTC.

The CDR3 protein is CASTRATAGGYTGELFF. The CDR3 nucleotides are TGCGCCAGCACCCGGGCTACGGCGGGAGGGTACACCGGGGAGCTGTTTTTT. The chain is built from TRBV4-1 and TRBJ2-2, with TRBD2 matching over 9 bases. The CDR3 is made up of 17 amino acids. Germline V gene lookup returns CDR1 MGHRA and CDR2 YSYEKL. V lost 7 bases, J lost 3 bases, and 12 bases stayed unmatched.

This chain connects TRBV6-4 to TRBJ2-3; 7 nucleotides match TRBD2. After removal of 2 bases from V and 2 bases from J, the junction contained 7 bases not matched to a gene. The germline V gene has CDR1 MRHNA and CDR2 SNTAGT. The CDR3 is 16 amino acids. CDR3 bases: TGTGCCAGCAGTGACGGTGCGGGAGATTCCACAGATACGCAGTATTTT. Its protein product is CASSDGAGDSTDTQYF.

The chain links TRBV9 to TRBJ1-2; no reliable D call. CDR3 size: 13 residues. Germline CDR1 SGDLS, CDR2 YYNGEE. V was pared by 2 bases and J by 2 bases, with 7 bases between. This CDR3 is CASSVRTNYGYTF. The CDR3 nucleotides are TGTGCCAGCAGCGTCAGAACAAACTATGGCTACACCTTC. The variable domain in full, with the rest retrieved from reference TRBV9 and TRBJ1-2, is DSGVTQTPKHLITATGQRVTLRCSPRSGDLSVYWYQQSLDQGLQFLIQYYNGEERAKGNILERFSAQQFPDLHSELNLSSLELGDSALYFCASSVRTNYGYTFGSGTRLTVV.

The CDR3 DNA is TGTGCCAGCTCACCAGCGGGACAGACAAGATGGACCCAGTACTTC. Translating gives CASSPAGQTRWTQYF. V usage is TRBV18 and J usage is TRBJ2-5, with D tentatively TRBD1 (7 bases). CDR3 length: 15 amino acids. The V gene's germline CDR1 is KGHSH and CDR2 LQKENI. V lost 2 bases to trimming and J lost 7 bases, with 17 bases between them.

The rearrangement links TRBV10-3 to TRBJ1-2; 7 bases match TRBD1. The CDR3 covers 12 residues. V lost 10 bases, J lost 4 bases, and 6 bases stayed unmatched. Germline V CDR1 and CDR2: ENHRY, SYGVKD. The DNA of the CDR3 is TGTGCCACCAAGGGGACAGTCTATGGCTACACCTTC. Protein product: CATKGTVYGYTF.

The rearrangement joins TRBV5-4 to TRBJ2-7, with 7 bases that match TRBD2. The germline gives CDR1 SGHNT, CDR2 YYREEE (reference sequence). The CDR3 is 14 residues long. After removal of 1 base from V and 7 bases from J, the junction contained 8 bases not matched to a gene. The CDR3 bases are TGTGCCAGCAGCTTGAGACCTCTGGGGGGGGAGCAGTACTTC. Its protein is CASSLRPLGGEQYF.

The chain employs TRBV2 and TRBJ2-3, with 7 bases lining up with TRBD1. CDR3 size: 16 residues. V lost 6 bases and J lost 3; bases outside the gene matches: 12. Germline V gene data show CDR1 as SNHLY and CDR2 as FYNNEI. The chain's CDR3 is CASRPRDSAITDTQYF. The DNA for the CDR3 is TGTGCCAGCAGACCCCGGGACAGCGCTATTACAGATACGCAGTATTTT.

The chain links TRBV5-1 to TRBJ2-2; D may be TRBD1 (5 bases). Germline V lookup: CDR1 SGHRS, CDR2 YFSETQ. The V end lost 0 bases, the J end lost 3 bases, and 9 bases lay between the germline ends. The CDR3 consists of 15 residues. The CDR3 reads CASSLEAGHTGELFF. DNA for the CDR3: TGCGCCAGCAGCTTGGAAGCAGGGCACACCGGGGAGCTGTTTTTT.

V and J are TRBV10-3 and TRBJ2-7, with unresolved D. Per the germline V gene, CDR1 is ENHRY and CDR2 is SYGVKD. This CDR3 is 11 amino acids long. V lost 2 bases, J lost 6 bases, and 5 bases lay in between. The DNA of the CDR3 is TGTGCCATCAGTGAGGGCGCCGAGCAGTACTTC. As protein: CAISEGAEQYF.

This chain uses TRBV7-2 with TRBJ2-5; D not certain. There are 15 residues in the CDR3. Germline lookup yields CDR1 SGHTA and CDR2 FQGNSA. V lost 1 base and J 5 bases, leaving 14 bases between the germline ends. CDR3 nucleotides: TGTGCCAGCAGCTTAGGCAGGCCTCGGGCGGAGACCCAGTACTTC. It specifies CASSLGRPRAETQYF.

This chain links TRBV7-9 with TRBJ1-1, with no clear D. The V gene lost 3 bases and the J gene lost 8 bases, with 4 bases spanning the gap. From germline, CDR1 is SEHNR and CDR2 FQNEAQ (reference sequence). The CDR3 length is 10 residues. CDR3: CASSFIEAFF. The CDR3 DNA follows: TGTGCCAGCAGCTTCATCGAAGCTTTCTTT.

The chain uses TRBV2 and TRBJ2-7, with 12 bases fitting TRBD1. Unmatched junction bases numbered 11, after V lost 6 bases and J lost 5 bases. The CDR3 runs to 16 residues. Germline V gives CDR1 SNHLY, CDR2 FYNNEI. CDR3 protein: CASRDPGQGASNEQYF. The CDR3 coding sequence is TGTGCCAGCAGAGACCCGGGACAGGGGGCAAGCAACGAGCAGTACTTC.

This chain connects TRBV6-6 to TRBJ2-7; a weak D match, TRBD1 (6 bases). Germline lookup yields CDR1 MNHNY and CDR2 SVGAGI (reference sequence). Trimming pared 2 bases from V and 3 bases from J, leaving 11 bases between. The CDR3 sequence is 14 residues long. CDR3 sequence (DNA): TGTGCCAGCAGTTACAGGGGGTTAAGCTACGAGCAGTACTTC. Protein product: CASSYRGLSYEQYF.

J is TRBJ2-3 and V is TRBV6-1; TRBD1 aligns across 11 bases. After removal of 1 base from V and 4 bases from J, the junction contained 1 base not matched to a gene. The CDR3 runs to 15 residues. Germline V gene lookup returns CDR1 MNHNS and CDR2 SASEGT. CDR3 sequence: CASSEGGQGADTQYF. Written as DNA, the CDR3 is TGTGCCAGCAGTGAAGGGGGACAGGGGGCAGATACGCAGTATTTT.

The CDR3 coding sequence is TGCGCCAGCAGCTTGATGTTCACCGGGGAGCTGTTTTTT. It specifies CASSLMFTGELFF. V usage is TRBV5-1 and J usage is TRBJ2-2; D call uncertain. V was clipped by 1 base and J by 4 bases, with 5 bases between them. The CDR3 sequence is 13 residues long. CDR1 and CDR2 (germline): SGHRS, YFSETQ.

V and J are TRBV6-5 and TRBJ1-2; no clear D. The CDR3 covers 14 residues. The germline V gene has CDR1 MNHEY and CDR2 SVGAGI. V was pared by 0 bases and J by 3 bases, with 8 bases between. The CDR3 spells CASSYSSEDYGYTF. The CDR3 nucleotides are TGTGCCAGCAGTTACTCTTCAGAAGACTATGGCTACACCTTC.

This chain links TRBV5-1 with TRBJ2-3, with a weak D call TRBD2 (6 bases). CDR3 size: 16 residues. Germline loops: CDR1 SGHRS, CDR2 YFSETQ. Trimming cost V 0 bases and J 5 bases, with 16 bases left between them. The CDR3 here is CASSLEGGKDIDTQYF. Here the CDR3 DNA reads TGCGCCAGCAGCTTGGAGGGCGGGAAGGATATAGATACGCAGTATTTT. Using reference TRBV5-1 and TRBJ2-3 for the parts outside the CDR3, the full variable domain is KAGVTQTPRYLIKTRGQQVTLSCSPISGHRSVSWYQQTPGQGLQFLFEYFSETQRNKGNFPGRFSGRQFSNSRSEMNVSTLELGDSALYLCASSLEGGKDIDTQYFGPGTRLTVL.

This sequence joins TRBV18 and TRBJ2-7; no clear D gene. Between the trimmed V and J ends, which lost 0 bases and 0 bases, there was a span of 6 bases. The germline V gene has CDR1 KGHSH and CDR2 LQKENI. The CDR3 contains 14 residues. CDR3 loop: CASSPPLDSYEQYF. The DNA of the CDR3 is TGTGCCAGCTCACCACCCCTAGACTCCTACGAGCAGTACTTC.

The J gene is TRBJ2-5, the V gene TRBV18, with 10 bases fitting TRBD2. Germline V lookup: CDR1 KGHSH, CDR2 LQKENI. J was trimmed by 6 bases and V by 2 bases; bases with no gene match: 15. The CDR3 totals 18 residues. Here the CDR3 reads CASSPDAAVAGGLKTQYF. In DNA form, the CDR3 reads TGTGCCAGCTCACCAGACGCAGCTGTAGCGGGAGGTCTGAAGACCCAGTACTTC.